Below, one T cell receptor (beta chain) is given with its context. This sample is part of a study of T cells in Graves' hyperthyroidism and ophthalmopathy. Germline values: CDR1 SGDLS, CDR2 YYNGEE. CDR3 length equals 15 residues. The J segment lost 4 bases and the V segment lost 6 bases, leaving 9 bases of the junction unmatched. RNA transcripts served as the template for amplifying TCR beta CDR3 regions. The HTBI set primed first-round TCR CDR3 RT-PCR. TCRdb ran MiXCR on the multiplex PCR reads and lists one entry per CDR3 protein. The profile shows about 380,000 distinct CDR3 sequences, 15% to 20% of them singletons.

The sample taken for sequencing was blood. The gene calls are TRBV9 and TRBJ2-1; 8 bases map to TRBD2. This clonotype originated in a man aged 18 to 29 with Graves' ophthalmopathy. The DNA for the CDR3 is TGTGCCAGCACCCCGGGGGCGGGGGGTTACAATGAGCAGTTCTTC. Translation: CASTPGAGGYNEQFF.